This T cell receptor (beta chain) derives from a study of blood T cell repertoires in COVID-19. There are 15 residues in the CDR3. The ends lost 1 base at V and 6 bases at J; junction bases unmatched: 4. CDR1 and CDR2 from the germline V gene are MGHRA and YSYEKL. Authors' analysis steps: Quantification of nucleated cells was approximated via reference gene primer amplification. Generated by immunoSEQ multiplex PCR, the TCRdb table keeps only in-frame clones and is missing some. V and J calls and clone size are those listed in that table; D and trimming were worked out from the DNA. The sample carries roughly 150,000 clones, 70% to 85% recorded once. Cohorts were assigned according to the clinical history that participants reported.

The chain combines TRBV4-1 with TRBJ1-5; 9 bases line up with TRBD1. The TCR comes from a woman in her seventies in a cohort exposed to, infected with or recovered from COVID-19 (not recorded which). The sequenced sample consisted of PBMCs or T cells enriched from blood (not recorded which). The CDR3 loop is CASSQGQGVGQPQHF. Written as DNA, the CDR3 is TGCGCCAGCAGCCAAGGACAGGGGGTCGGTCAGCCCCAGCATTTT.